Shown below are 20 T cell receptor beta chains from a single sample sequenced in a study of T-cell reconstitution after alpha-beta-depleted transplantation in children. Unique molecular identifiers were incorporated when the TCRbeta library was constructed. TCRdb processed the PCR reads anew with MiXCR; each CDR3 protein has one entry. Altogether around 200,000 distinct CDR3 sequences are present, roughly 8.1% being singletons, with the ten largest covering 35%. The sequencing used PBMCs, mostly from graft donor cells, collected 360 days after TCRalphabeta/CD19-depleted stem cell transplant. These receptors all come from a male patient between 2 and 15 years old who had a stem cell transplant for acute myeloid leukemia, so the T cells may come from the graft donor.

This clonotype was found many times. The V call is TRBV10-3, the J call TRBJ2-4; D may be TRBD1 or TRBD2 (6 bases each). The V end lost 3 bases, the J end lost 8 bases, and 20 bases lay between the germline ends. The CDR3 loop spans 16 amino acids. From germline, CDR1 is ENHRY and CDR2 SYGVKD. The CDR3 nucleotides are TGTGCCATCAGTGATACCTTAAAAGGGGGGATAGACATTCAGTACTTC. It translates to CAISDTLKGGIDIQYF.

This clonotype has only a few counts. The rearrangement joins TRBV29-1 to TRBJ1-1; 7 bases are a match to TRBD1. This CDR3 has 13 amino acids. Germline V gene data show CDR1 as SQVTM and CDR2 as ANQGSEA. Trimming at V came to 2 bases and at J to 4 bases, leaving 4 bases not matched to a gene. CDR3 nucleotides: TGCAGCGTTGAACCAAACAGGGGCACTGAAGCTTTCTTT. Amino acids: CSVEPNRGTEAFF.

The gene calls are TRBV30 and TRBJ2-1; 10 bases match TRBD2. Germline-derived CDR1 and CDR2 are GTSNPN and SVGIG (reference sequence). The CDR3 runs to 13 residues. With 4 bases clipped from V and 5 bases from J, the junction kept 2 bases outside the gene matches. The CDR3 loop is CAWTGTSDNEQFF. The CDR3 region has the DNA TGTGCCTGGACAGGGACTAGCGACAATGAGCAGTTCTTC.

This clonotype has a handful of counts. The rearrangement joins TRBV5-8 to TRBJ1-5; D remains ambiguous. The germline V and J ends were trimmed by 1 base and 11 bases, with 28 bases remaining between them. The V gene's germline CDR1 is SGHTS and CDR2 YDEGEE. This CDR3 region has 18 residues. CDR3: CASSLLSSRRVVVSAQHF. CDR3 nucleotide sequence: TGTGCCAGCAGCTTGCTATCTTCACGGCGGGTGGTGGTGAGCGCCCAGCATTTT.

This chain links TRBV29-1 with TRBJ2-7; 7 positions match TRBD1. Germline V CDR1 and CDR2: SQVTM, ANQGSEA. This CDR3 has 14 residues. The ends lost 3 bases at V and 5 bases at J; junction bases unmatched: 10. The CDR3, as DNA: TGCAGCGTTGAGAGTTCGGGACAGAGGCACGAGCAGTACTTC. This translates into CSVESSGQRHEQYF.

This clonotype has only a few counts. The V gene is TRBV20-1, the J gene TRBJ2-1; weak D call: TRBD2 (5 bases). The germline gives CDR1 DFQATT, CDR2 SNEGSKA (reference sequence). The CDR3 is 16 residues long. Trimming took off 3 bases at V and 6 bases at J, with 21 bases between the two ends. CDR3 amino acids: CSARAPASSLGNEQFF. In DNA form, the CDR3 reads TGCAGTGCTAGGGCCCCTGCTAGCTCACTCGGCAATGAGCAGTTCTTC.

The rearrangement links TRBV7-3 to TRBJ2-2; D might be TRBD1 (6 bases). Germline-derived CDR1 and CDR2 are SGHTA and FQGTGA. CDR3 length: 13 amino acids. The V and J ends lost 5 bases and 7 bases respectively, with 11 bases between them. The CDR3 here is CASSRGTFGELFF. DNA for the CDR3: TGTGCCAGCAGCCGAGGGACATTCGGGGAGCTGTTTTTT.

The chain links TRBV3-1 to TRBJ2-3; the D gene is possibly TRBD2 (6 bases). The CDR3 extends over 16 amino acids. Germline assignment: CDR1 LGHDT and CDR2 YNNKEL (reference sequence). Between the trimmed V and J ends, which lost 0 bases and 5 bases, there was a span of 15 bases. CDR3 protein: CASSQEFRLEVDTQYF. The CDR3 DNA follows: TGTGCCAGCAGCCAAGAGTTTCGACTAGAGGTAGATACGCAGTATTTT.

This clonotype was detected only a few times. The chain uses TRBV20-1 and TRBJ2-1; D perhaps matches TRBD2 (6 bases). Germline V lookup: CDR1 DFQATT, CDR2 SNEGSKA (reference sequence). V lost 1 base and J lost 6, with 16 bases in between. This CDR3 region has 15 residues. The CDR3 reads CSARGKGLALNEQFF. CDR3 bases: TGCAGTGCTAGAGGGAAGGGGCTAGCGCTCAATGAGCAGTTCTTC.

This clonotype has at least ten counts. The CDR3 DNA reads TGTGCCAGCATTTACGAGCAGTACGTC. It encodes CASIYEQYV. The chain carries TRBV27 and TRBJ2-7, with no clear D. The CDR3 has 9 amino acids. The V gene lost 7 bases and the J gene lost 4 bases, with 2 bases spanning the gap. The germline V gene encodes CDR1 MNHEY and CDR2 SMNVEV (reference sequence).

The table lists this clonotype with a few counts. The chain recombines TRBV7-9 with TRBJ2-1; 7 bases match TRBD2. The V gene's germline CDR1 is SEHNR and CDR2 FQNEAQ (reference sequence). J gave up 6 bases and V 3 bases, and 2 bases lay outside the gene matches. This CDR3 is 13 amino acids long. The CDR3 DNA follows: TGTGCCAGCAGCTTCGGGGGGTCCAATGAGCAGTTCTTC. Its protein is CASSFGGSNEQFF.

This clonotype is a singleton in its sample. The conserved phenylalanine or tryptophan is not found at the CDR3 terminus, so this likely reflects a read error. DNA for the CDR3: TGTGCCAGCAGCGAGATCATGAACACTGAAGCTTTCTAT. Translation gives CASSEIMNTEAFY. The V call is TRBV7-9, the J call TRBJ1-1, with no clear D. Trimming stripped 5 bases from V and 0 bases from J, with 7 bases between. Germline assignment: CDR1 SEHNR and CDR2 FQNEAQ (reference sequence). The CDR3 consists of 13 residues.

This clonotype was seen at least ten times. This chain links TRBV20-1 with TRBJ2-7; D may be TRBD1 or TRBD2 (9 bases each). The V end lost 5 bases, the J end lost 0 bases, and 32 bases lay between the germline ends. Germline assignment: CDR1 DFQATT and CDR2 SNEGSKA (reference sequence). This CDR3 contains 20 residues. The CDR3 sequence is CSAPRRDREIASGVSYEQYF. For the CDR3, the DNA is TGCAGTGCTCCACGTCGGGACAGGGAAATCGCTAGCGGGGTCTCCTACGAGCAGTACTTC.

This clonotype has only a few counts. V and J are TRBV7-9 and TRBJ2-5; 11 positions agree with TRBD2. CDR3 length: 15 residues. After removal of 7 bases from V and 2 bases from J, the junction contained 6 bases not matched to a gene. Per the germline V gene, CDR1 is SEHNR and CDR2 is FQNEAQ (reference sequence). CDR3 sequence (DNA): TGTGCCAGCACCATACTAGCGGGGGCACAAGAGACCCAGTACTTC. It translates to CASTILAGAQETQYF.

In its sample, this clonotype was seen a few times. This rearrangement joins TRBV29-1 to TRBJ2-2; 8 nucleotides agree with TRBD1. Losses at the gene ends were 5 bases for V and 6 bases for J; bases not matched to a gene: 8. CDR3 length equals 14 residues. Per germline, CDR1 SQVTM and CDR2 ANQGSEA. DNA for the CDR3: TGCAGCGTTTTTGGGCAGGGGGCCTCCGGGGAGCTGTTTTTT. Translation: CSVFGQGASGELFF.

CDR3 protein: CSAAGQGKMRVDTGELFF. CDR3 bases: TGCAGTGCAGCAGGACAGGGAAAAATGAGGGTGGACACCGGGGAGCTGTTTTTT. The chain recombines TRBV20-1 with TRBJ2-2; TRBD1 aligns across 8 bases. The CDR3 contains 18 residues. Germline loops: CDR1 DFQATT, CDR2 SNEGSKA (reference sequence). The V and J ends lost 6 bases and 3 bases, in that order; junction bases with no gene match: 18.

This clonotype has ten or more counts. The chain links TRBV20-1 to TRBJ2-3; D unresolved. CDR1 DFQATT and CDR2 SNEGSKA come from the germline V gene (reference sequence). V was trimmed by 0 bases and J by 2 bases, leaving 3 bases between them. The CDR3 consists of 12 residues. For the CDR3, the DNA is TGCAGTGCTAGAGAATTCACAGATACGCAGTATTTT. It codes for CSAREFTDTQYF.

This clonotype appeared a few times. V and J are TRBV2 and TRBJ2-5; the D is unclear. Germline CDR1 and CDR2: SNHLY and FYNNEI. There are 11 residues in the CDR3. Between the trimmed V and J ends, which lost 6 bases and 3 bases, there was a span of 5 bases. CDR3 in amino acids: CASRDKETQYF. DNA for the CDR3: TGTGCCAGCAGGGATAAAGAGACCCAGTACTTC.

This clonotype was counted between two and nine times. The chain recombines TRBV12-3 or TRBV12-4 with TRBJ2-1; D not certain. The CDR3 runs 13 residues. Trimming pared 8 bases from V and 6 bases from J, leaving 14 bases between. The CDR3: CASFGPGRNEQFF. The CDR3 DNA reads TGTGCCAGCTTCGGACCCGGGCGCAATGAGCAGTTCTTC.

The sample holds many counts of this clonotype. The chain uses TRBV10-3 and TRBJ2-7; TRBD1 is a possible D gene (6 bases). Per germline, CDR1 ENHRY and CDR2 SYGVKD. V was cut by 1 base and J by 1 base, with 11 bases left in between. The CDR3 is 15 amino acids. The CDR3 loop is CAISELQRGSYEQYF. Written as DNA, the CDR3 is TGTGCCATCAGTGAGTTACAGAGGGGGTCCTACGAGCAGTACTTC.